This T cell receptor beta chain was found in a study of cytomegalovirus exposure and HLA in healthy donors. Study at large: In a later analysis, the 130 or so validation repertoires were reported to have used the same platform as the roughly 600 first-cohort repertoires.

Study-level findings and limits: A list of around 160 TCR beta chains associated with cytomegalovirus was given. Published work reported that the classifier diagnosed cytomegalovirus status with high specificity and sensitivity.

Some clones are missing from TCRdb's copy, which holds only in-frame ones; the method was immunoSEQ multiplex PCR. The table includes about 360,000 clones, about nine tenths detected once. The CDR3 has 13 residues. Germline CDR1 is SQVTM and CDR2 is ANQGSEA. V trimming: 4 bases; J trimming: 7 bases; junction bases outside the gene matches: 7. On this clone: Antigen specificity is unknown.

This chain links TRBV29-1 with TRBJ2-1; 7 bases map to TRBD2. The specimen was PBMCs. This sequence originates from a woman in her late teens or twenties in good health and CMV-seronegative. CDR3 in amino acids: CSVAGGLRNEQFF. The CDR3 coding sequence is TGCAGCGTTGCGGGAGGACTCAGGAATGAGCAGTTCTTC.